The 22 T cell receptor beta chains below were found in one sample sequenced in a study of blood T cell repertoires in COVID-19. Using immunoSEQ multiplex PCR, the repertoire was profiled, and TCRdb retains in-frame clones only, with some absent. The sample has about 240,000 clones, approximately 88% seen once; the top ten hold approximately 2.8%. What was sequenced was PBMCs or T cells enriched from blood (not recorded which). These receptors came from a woman between 25 and 40 years old with acute COVID-19.

This chain uses TRBV5-5 with TRBJ1-4; D remains unclear. CDR1 is SGHKS, CDR2 YYEKEE, per germline (reference sequence). There are 14 residues in the CDR3. With 7 bases removed from V and 8 bases from J, the gap between germline ends came to 18 bases. The CDR3 DNA reads TGTGCCAGCGGGGTAACGGGGTGGAGGGAAAAACTGTTTTTT. Its protein is CASGVTGWREKLFF.

V and J are TRBV5-6 and TRBJ2-7; TRBD1 is a possible D gene (5 bases). The V gene's germline CDR1 is SGHDT and CDR2 YYEEEE. V lost 1 base, J lost 4 bases, and 12 bases lay in between. The CDR3 extends over 14 amino acids. This CDR3 is CASSLPGLWYEQYF. CDR3 bases: TGTGCCAGCAGCTTGCCAGGGCTTTGGTACGAGCAGTACTTC. The complete variable domain, with remaining parts taken from reference TRBV5-6 and TRBJ2-7, reads DAGVTQSPTHLIKTRGQQVTLRCSPKSGHDTVSWYQQALGQGPQFIFQYYEEEERQRGNFPDRFSGHQFPNYSSELNVNALLLGDSALYLCASSLPGLWYEQYFGPGTRLTVT.

This sequence joins TRBV12-3 or TRBV12-4 and TRBJ2-2; D is unresolved. The CDR3 is 12 amino acids. V was shortened by 1 base and J by 9 bases, with 6 bases between the two germline ends. CDR3 DNA: TGTGCCAGCAGTTTAGAACTCAGGGAGCTGTTTTTT. Its translation is CASSLELRELFF.

V gene TRBV5-6 combines with J gene TRBJ2-1; possible D gene TRBD2, 6 bases. V was cut by 2 bases and J by 7 bases, with 16 bases left in between. This CDR3 comprises 15 residues. Germline CDR1 reads SGHDT; CDR2 reads YYEEEE. CDR3 coding DNA: TGTGCCAGCAGCTTAGGAGGGGATGGAGGAAATGAGCAGTTCTTC. Its translation is CASSLGGDGGNEQFF.

The chain links TRBV20-1 to TRBJ2-5, with D possibly matching TRBD2 (6 bases). The CDR3 is 13 residues long. Germline-derived CDR1 and CDR2 are DFQATT and SNEGSKA (reference sequence). V lost 3 bases and J 3 bases, leaving 11 bases between the germline ends. CDR3 in amino acids: CSASRASEETQYF. The CDR3 DNA sequence: TGCAGTGCTAGTAGGGCTAGCGAAGAGACCCAGTACTTC.

The chain has TRBV11-2 and TRBJ2-7; D ambiguous. CDR1 SGHAT and CDR2 FQNNGV come from the germline V gene. The CDR3 is 13 residues long. Trimming shortened V by 4 bases and J by 7 bases, and 14 bases separated the two germline ends. As DNA, the CDR3 is TGTGCCAGCAGCTCGAGGAACTTCGGAGAGCAGTACTTC. Protein sequence: CASSSRNFGEQYF.

A single count supports this clone. The chain couples TRBV7-2 to TRBJ2-3; 11 nucleotides agree with TRBD2. Germline CDR1 and CDR2: SGHTA and FQGNSA. The J segment lost 4 bases and the V segment lost 4 bases, leaving 7 bases of the junction unmatched. The CDR3 length is 16 residues. CDR3 sequence reads: CASSSALAGASDTQYF. The CDR3 DNA sequence: TGTGCCAGCAGCTCTGCACTAGCGGGGGCCTCAGATACGCAGTATTTT.

The rearrangement links TRBV7-6 to TRBJ2-2; TRBD1 aligns across 7 bases. The CDR3 runs to 16 residues. CDR1 and CDR2 from the germline V gene are SGHVS and FNYEAQ. V trimming: 5 bases; J trimming: 7 bases; junction bases outside the gene matches: 13. CDR3 in amino acids: CASSPVPGGHGGELFF. As DNA, the CDR3 is TGTGCCAGCAGCCCAGTCCCAGGGGGTCATGGCGGGGAGCTGTTTTTT.

The J gene is TRBJ2-3, the V gene TRBV7-8; 8 bases are shared with TRBD1. From germline, CDR1 is SGHVS and CDR2 FQNEAQ. V lost 5 bases, J lost 6 bases, and 13 bases stayed unmatched. The CDR3 runs 16 residues. The CDR3: CASSPVTGTGIDTQYF. The CDR3 region has the DNA TGTGCCAGCAGCCCGGTAACCGGGACAGGCATTGATACGCAGTATTTT. Complete variable domain (other parts from reference TRBV7-8 and TRBJ2-3): GAGVSQSPRYKVAKRGQDVALRCDPISGHVSLFWYQQALGQGPEFLTYFQNEAQLDKSGLPSDRFFAERPEGSVSTLKIQRTQQEDSAVYLCASSPVTGTGIDTQYFGPGTRLTVL.

The chain carries TRBV9 and TRBJ1-2, with TRBD1 matching 7 bases. The germline gives CDR1 SGDLS, CDR2 YYNGEE. The trim removed 6 bases at V and 0 bases at J, leaving 11 bases unmatched. CDR3 length equals 16 residues. The CDR3 reads CASTKGAAGANYGYTF. The CDR3 bases are TGTGCCAGCACCAAGGGGGCTGCCGGGGCTAACTATGGCTACACCTTC.

This clone has more than one count but fewer than ten. The chain carries TRBV27 and TRBJ2-3, with D unclear. With 1 base removed from V and 0 bases from J, the gap between germline ends came to 5 bases. The CDR3 spans 14 residues. Germline V gene sequence: CDR1 MNHEY, CDR2 SMNVEV (reference sequence). The CDR3 is CASSLLGSTDTQYF. CDR3 sequence (DNA): TGTGCCAGCAGTTTATTGGGCAGCACAGATACGCAGTATTTT.

This chain joins TRBV2 and TRBJ2-1, with a tentative D call TRBD1 (7 bases). Trimming took 2 bases from V and 9 from J, leaving 11 bases between them. The CDR3 has 13 amino acids. Germline V gene data show CDR1 as SNHLY and CDR2 as FYNNEI. The CDR3 DNA sequence: TGTGCCAGCAGTGAACAGGGGGGAGGTGAGCAGTTCTTC. Translating gives CASSEQGGGEQFF.

V usage is TRBV7-2 and J usage is TRBJ2-3; the D gene is possibly TRBD2 (6 bases). The V end was cut by 3 bases, the J end by 1 base, with 14 bases between. CDR1 and CDR2 (germline): SGHTA, FQGNSA. The CDR3 sequence is 16 residues long. CDR3 in DNA: TGTGCCAGCAGCTTCGGGGGAGCAACTCGCACAGATACGCAGTATTTT. The encoded protein is CASSFGGATRTDTQYF.

The V call is TRBV13, the J call TRBJ2-5; 8 bases are a match to TRBD1. The ends lost 4 bases at V and 1 base at J; junction bases unmatched: 8. The germline CDR1 and CDR2 sequences are PRHDT and FYEKMQ (reference sequence). This CDR3 contains 16 residues. The chain's CDR3 is CASSSGQGRIQETQYF. In nucleotides, the CDR3 is TGTGCCAGCAGCTCCGGACAGGGCCGTATCCAAGAGACCCAGTACTTC.

The V gene is TRBV5-5, the J gene TRBJ1-2; 7 nucleotides align to TRBD1. This CDR3 contains 14 residues. From germline, CDR1 is SGHKS and CDR2 YYEKEE (reference sequence). The V segment lost 0 bases and the J segment 4 bases; nucleotides outside the gene matches: 3. The CDR3 loop is CASSLGTGAYGYTF. In DNA, the CDR3 is TGTGCCAGCAGCTTGGGAACAGGGGCCTATGGCTACACCTTC.

The genes are TRBV13 and TRBJ1-2; 7 bases map to TRBD1. The CDR3 covers 15 residues. The germline CDR1 and CDR2 sequences are PRHDT and FYEKMQ (reference sequence). J lost 6 bases, V lost 5 bases, and 12 bases had no gene match. The CDR3 coding sequence is TGTGCCAGCAGCGAAGGAGGTGGGCAGGGGGATGGCTACACCTTC. This codes for CASSEGGGQGDGYTF.

The V gene is TRBV27, the J gene TRBJ2-1; 12 bases are a match to TRBD2. Trimming took 5 bases from V and 9 from J; bases not matched to a gene: 11. The CDR3 extends over 16 amino acids. Germline assignment: CDR1 MNHEY and CDR2 SMNVEV (reference sequence). CDR3 bases: TGTGCCAGCAGTCCTCTAGCGGGGGGGCGTATTGGTGAGCAGTTCTTC. Translation: CASSPLAGGRIGEQFF.

V and J are TRBV4-2 and TRBJ1-1; 9 positions agree with TRBD1. J lost 1 base, V lost 6 bases, and 12 bases had no gene match. The germline V gene has CDR1 LGHNA and CDR2 YNFKEQ. The CDR3 covers 17 residues. The CDR3 region is CASRPGTGSWENTEAFF. CDR3 bases: TGTGCCAGCAGACCGGGGACAGGGAGTTGGGAGAACACTGAAGCTTTCTTT.

The gene calls are TRBV12-5 and TRBJ2-5, with D hard to call. CDR3 length equals 13 residues. The V end lost 3 bases, the J end lost 1 base, and 6 bases lay between the germline ends. Per germline, CDR1 LGHNT and CDR2 FRNRAP. CDR3 region: CASGFEVQETQYF. The CDR3 DNA reads TGTGCTAGTGGTTTCGAGGTCCAAGAGACCCAGTACTTC.

This sequence joins TRBV25-1 and TRBJ2-6; 9 bases fit TRBD1. The CDR3 is 18 residues long. The V segment lost 5 bases and the J segment 4 bases; nucleotides outside the gene matches: 12. From germline, CDR1 is MGHDK and CDR2 SYGVNS. CDR3 region: CASSTLSGTGSGANVLTF. The CDR3 region has the DNA TGTGCCAGCAGTACCCTTTCCGGGACAGGGTCCGGGGCCAACGTCCTGACTTTC.

This clone was counted only a few times. The rearrangement joins TRBV6-6 to TRBJ1-6, with D perhaps TRBD1 (5 bases). V lost 2 bases and J lost 5, with 10 bases in between. Germline CDR1 MNHNY, CDR2 SVGAGI (reference sequence). The CDR3 covers 15 residues. The CDR3 DNA reads as TGTGCCAGCAGTTACAGAACAGGAGATAATTCACCCCTCCACTTT. Residues: CASSYRTGDNSPLHF.

The rearrangement links TRBV7-9 to TRBJ1-4; possible D gene TRBD1, 6 bases. CDR1 is SEHNR, CDR2 FQNEAQ, per germline (reference sequence). This CDR3 contains 14 residues. V lost 5 bases and J lost 7, with 14 bases in between. The chain's CDR3 is CASSPSGGAEKLFF. The CDR3 DNA follows: TGTGCCAGCAGCCCCTCTGGGGGGGCTGAAAAACTGTTTTTT.